What follows are 32 T cell receptor beta chains derived from one specimen sequenced in a study of blood T cell repertoires in COVID-19. Sequencing used immunoSEQ multiplex PCR; TCRdb keeps in-frame clones, though not all of them. The data contain about 190,000 clones, roughly 80% of them singletons. Material: peripheral blood. The receptor source for this set is a man in his 60s with acute or convalescent COVID-19.

The V and J genes are TRBV24-1 and TRBJ2-7; TRBD2 is a possible D gene (5 bases). This CDR3 is 12 amino acids long. V lost 9 bases and J lost 3, with 11 bases in between. The germline gives CDR1 KGHDR, CDR2 SFDVKD. CDR3 DNA sequence: TGTGCCACCCCGACTAATCGCTACGAGCAGTACTTC. Translating gives CATPTNRYEQYF.

The chain is built from TRBV28 and TRBJ1-1, with D possibly being TRBD1 (6 bases). V lost 2 bases, J lost 10 bases, and 23 bases lay in between. This CDR3 is built from 16 residues. Per germline, CDR1 MDHEN and CDR2 SYDVKM. In nucleotides, the CDR3 is TGTGCCAGCAGTTTAGGGGGGGCGAGGGCCCTAGGGGGAGCTTTCTTT. This gives the protein CASSLGGARALGGAFF.

This clone was seen ten or more times. The gene calls are TRBV15 and TRBJ2-3; weak D call: TRBD2 (7 bases). Germline V lookup: CDR1 LNHNV, CDR2 YYDKDF (reference sequence). Trimming took off 3 bases at V and 0 bases at J, with 16 bases between the two ends. The CDR3 totals 17 residues. DNA of the CDR3: TGTGCCACCAGCAGGACAGGAGGGGGGGCTAGCACAGATACGCAGTATTTT. This sequence encodes CATSRTGGGASTDTQYF.

CDR3 DNA: TGTGCCAGCAGCGGCCGATTACACGGGGGTGGCTACACCTTC. Translated, it gives CASSGRLHGGGYTF. The rearrangement joins TRBV3-1 (or the pseudogene TRBV3-2) to TRBJ1-2, with D perhaps TRBD1 (5 bases). Germline loops: CDR1 LGHDT, CDR2 YNNKEL (reference sequence). The CDR3 extends over 14 amino acids. V dropped 5 bases and J dropped 7 bases, with 17 bases sitting between them.

This clone was counted a single time. This chain uses TRBV7-3 with TRBJ2-7; perhaps TRBD2 as D (6 bases). This CDR3 is built from 11 residues. V lost 4 bases and J 6 bases, leaving 7 bases between the germline ends. CDR1 SGHTA and CDR2 FQGTGA come from the germline V gene. CDR3 sequence: CASSSGGEQYF. CDR3 coding DNA: TGTGCCAGCAGCTCCGGGGGCGAGCAGTACTTC.

CDR3 loop: CASGLDQRDEQYF. The CDR3 coding sequence is TGTGCTAGTGGTTTGGACCAACGAGACGAGCAGTACTTC. The chain links TRBV12-5 to TRBJ2-7, with unresolved D. Trimming stripped 1 base from V and 5 bases from J, with 9 bases between. The V gene's germline CDR1 is LGHNT and CDR2 FRNRAP. The CDR3 sequence is 13 residues long.

The gene calls are TRBV11-3 and TRBJ2-1; the D gene is possibly TRBD2 (6 bases). The CDR3 runs to 16 residues. Germline lookup yields CDR1 SGHNT and CDR2 YENEEA. Trimming left V 2 bases short and J 8 bases short, with 19 bases between. CDR3 in amino acids: CASSLRSEGYKDEQFF. The CDR3, as DNA: TGTGCCAGCAGCTTAAGGTCGGAGGGGTATAAGGATGAGCAGTTCTTC. Drawing the rest from reference TRBV11-3 and TRBJ2-1, the complete variable domain is EAGVVQSPRYKIIEKKQPVAFWCNPISGHNTLYWYLQNLGQGPELLIRYENEEAVDDSQLPKDRFSAERLKGVDSTLKIQPAELGDSAVYLCASSLRSEGYKDEQFFGPGTRLTVL.

The V gene is TRBV5-1, the J gene TRBJ2-5; no clear D gene. Germline loops: CDR1 SGHRS, CDR2 YFSETQ. The CDR3 is made up of 13 amino acids. V dropped 0 bases and J dropped 2 bases, with 5 bases sitting between them. Here the CDR3 reads CASSLAPQETQYF. The CDR3 coding sequence is TGCGCCAGCAGCTTGGCCCCTCAAGAGACCCAGTACTTC.

The rearrangement uses TRBV29-1 and TRBJ1-6; D is perhaps TRBD1 (6 bases). The V end lost 3 bases, the J end lost 2 bases, and 11 bases lay between the germline ends. This CDR3 has 15 residues. Germline V gene lookup returns CDR1 SQVTM and CDR2 ANQGSEA. The CDR3 coding sequence is TGCAGCGTTGAGGGGGGGCACACCTATAATTCACCCCTCCACTTT. The encoded protein is CSVEGGHTYNSPLHF.

V is TRBV29-1 and J is TRBJ1-6; 7 nucleotides line up with TRBD1. Germline V lookup: CDR1 SQVTM, CDR2 ANQGSEA. The CDR3 sequence is 13 residues long. The V gene end was trimmed by 5 bases and the J gene end by 6 bases; junction bases not matched to a gene: 4. The CDR3 region is CSVRDSTNSPLHF. The CDR3 bases are TGCAGCGTTAGGGACAGTACTAATTCACCCCTCCACTTT. The whole variable domain, filled in from reference TRBV29-1 and TRBJ1-6, reads SAVISQKPSRDICQRGTSLTIQCQVDSQVTMMFWYRQQPGQSLTLIATANQGSEATYESGFVIDKFPISRPNLTFSTLTVSNMSPEDSSIYLCSVRDSTNSPLHFGNGTRLTVT.

The J gene is TRBJ2-1, the V gene TRBV27; 12 bases map to TRBD2. The CDR3 covers 18 residues. The V segment lost 2 bases and the J segment 0 bases; nucleotides outside the gene matches: 5. CDR1 is MNHEY and CDR2 is SMNVEV in the germline V gene (reference sequence). The CDR3 loop reads CASSLPTSGRYSYNEQFF. For the CDR3, the DNA is TGTGCCAGCAGTTTACCTACTAGCGGGAGGTACTCCTACAATGAGCAGTTCTTC.

This clone was seen a single time. V is TRBV19 and J is TRBJ2-7, with 8 bases fitting TRBD2. Germline V gives CDR1 LNHDA, CDR2 SQIVND (reference sequence). V lost 1 base, J lost 4 bases, and 6 bases stayed unmatched. This CDR3 is built from 15 residues. CDR3 amino acids: CASSIGGREEYEQYF. DNA for the CDR3: TGTGCCAGTAGTATAGGGGGGCGGGAGGAGTACGAGCAGTACTTC.

The rearrangement uses TRBV4-1 and TRBJ1-1; no firm D call. Trimming removed 1 base from V and 2 bases from J, with 20 bases in between. This CDR3 is built from 18 residues. In germline, CDR1 is MGHRA, CDR2 YSYEKL. The CDR3 DNA is TGCGCCAGCAGCCAAGGAATAATGGCCCGAAGTTTAAACACTGAAGCTTTCTTT. It specifies CASSQGIMARSLNTEAFF.

The chain carries TRBV19 and TRBJ2-1; 10 bases map to TRBD2. The CDR3 is 17 residues long. Germline V gene data show CDR1 as LNHDA and CDR2 as SQIVND (reference sequence). After removal of 0 bases from V and 4 bases from J, the junction contained 6 bases not matched to a gene. The CDR3 loop reads CASSIDLAGDSYNEQFF. The CDR3 region has the DNA TGTGCCAGTAGTATAGATCTAGCGGGAGATTCTTACAATGAGCAGTTCTTC. The whole variable domain, filled in from reference TRBV19 and TRBJ2-1, reads DGGITQSPKYLFRKEGQNVTLSCEQNLNHDAMYWYRQDPGQGLRLIYYSQIVNDFQKGDIAEGYSVSREKKESFPLTVTSAQKNPTAFYLCASSIDLAGDSYNEQFFGPGTRLTVL.

This chain links TRBV2 with TRBJ1-5; D call uncertain. CDR1 is SNHLY and CDR2 is FYNNEI in the germline V gene. Between the trimmed V and J ends, which lost 2 bases and 6 bases, there was a span of 5 bases. The CDR3 loop spans 12 amino acids. Here the CDR3 reads CASSESGQPQHF. In DNA, the CDR3 is TGTGCCAGCAGTGAATCGGGTCAGCCCCAGCATTTT.

The rearrangement links TRBV4-1 to TRBJ2-1; D perhaps matches TRBD2 (5 bases). V was pared by 1 base and J by 12 bases, with 16 bases between. Germline values: CDR1 MGHRA, CDR2 YSYEKL. The length of the CDR3 is 14 residues. The CDR3 nucleotides read TGCGCCAGCAGCCAAGTCGACGAGGACTGGGCGCAGTTCTTC. Protein: CASSQVDEDWAQFF.

This clone was seen more than once but under ten times. The chain links TRBV2 to TRBJ2-2, with 7 bases identical to TRBD1. The V gene's germline CDR1 is SNHLY and CDR2 FYNNEI. The V gene end was trimmed by 7 bases and the J gene end by 5 bases; junction bases not matched to a gene: 7. The CDR3 has 14 residues. The CDR3 here is CASMRDSATGELFF. CDR3 sequence (DNA): TGTGCCAGCATGAGGGACAGTGCGACCGGGGAGCTGTTTTTT.

This sequence joins TRBV11-2 and TRBJ1-6; 8 bases align to TRBD1. Germline V gene sequence: CDR1 SGHAT, CDR2 FQNNGV. The V and J ends lost 5 bases and 4 bases, in that order; junction bases with no gene match: 10. This CDR3 has 17 amino acids. The CDR3 DNA reads as TGTGCCAGCAGCAAGGGACAGGCGAAAGCGTATAATTCACCCCTCCACTTT. This translates into CASSKGQAKAYNSPLHF.

This chain uses TRBV7-3 with TRBJ2-5; tentative D call: TRBD2 (5 bases). Germline loops: CDR1 SGHTA, CDR2 FQGTGA. V was cut by 2 bases and J by 2 bases, with 6 bases left in between. The CDR3 has 13 residues. Here the CDR3 reads CASSLLAQETQYF. The CDR3 nucleotides are TGTGCCAGCAGCTTACTAGCTCAAGAGACCCAGTACTTC.

This clone was seen once. This rearrangement joins TRBV4-3 to TRBJ2-3; possibly TRBD2 for D (6 bases). The CDR3 contains 15 residues. Germline V gene data show CDR1 as LGHNA and CDR2 as YSLEER. The V gene lost 0 bases and the J gene lost 3 bases, with 10 bases spanning the gap. Here the CDR3 DNA reads TGCGCCAGCAGCCAAGATAAACTAGCAACAGATACGCAGTATTTT. Translation gives CASSQDKLATDTQYF.

This chain links TRBV12-3 or TRBV12-4 with TRBJ1-1; the D gene is possibly TRBD1 (5 bases). CDR3 length: 12 amino acids. V gave up 2 bases and J gave up 9 bases, with 10 bases separating them. CDR3 protein: CASSLTRVQAFF. The CDR3 region has the DNA TGTGCCAGCAGTTTAACCAGGGTCCAAGCTTTCTTT.

This chain connects TRBV2 to TRBJ2-7; 8 nucleotides align to TRBD2. The V segment lost 1 base and the J segment 6 bases; nucleotides outside the gene matches: 5. This CDR3 contains 14 residues. In germline, CDR1 is SNHLY, CDR2 FYNNEI. Here the CDR3 reads CASSEVPGLGEQYF. In DNA, the CDR3 is TGTGCCAGCAGTGAAGTCCCGGGACTAGGCGAGCAGTACTTC.

This rearrangement joins TRBV5-1 to TRBJ1-2, with TRBD1 matching 8 bases. The CDR3 totals 15 residues. V lost 3 bases, J lost 1 base, and 5 bases stayed unmatched. Germline V lookup: CDR1 SGHRS, CDR2 YFSETQ. DNA of the CDR3: TGCGCCAGCAGCTACGGACAGGGAGGTAACTATGGCTACACCTTC. Translating gives CASSYGQGGNYGYTF.

The chain couples TRBV24-1 to TRBJ2-1, with D possibly being TRBD2 (6 bases). The CDR3 sequence is 14 residues long. Trimming took off 5 bases at V and 12 bases at J, with 19 bases between the two ends. The V gene's germline CDR1 is KGHDR and CDR2 SFDVKD. The CDR3 is CATSAALPGDRQFF. The CDR3 DNA sequence: TGTGCCACCAGTGCCGCCCTGCCGGGGGATCGGCAGTTCTTC.

V is TRBV18 and J is TRBJ1-2; D not certain. The CDR3 contains 12 residues. Looked up from germline, CDR1 is KGHSH and CDR2 is LQKENI. Trimming cost V 6 bases and J 4 bases, with 9 bases left between them. DNA of the CDR3: TGTGCCAGCTCCGAGGGAGCCTATGGCTACACCTTC. This translates into CASSEGAYGYTF.

The chain combines TRBV19 with TRBJ1-1; 8 bases map to TRBD1. J gave up 6 bases and V 4 bases, and 7 bases lay outside the gene matches. The CDR3 has 14 residues. Germline V gene data show CDR1 as LNHDA and CDR2 as SQIVND (reference sequence). The CDR3 coding sequence is TGTGCCAGTAGTACGGGCAGGGGGCTGGCTGAAGCTTTCTTT. Translated, it gives CASSTGRGLAEAFF.

The genes are TRBV9 and TRBJ2-3, with D unclear. Trimming stripped 1 base from V and 0 bases from J, with 3 bases between. Germline V gene sequence: CDR1 SGDLS, CDR2 YYNGEE. The CDR3 totals 13 residues. The CDR3 here is CASSVTSTDTQYF. The CDR3 DNA reads as TGTGCCAGCAGCGTAACTAGCACAGATACGCAGTATTTT. Variable domain in full (rest from reference TRBV9 and TRBJ2-3): DSGVTQTPKHLITATGQRVTLRCSPRSGDLSVYWYQQSLDQGLQFLIQYYNGEERAKGNILERFSAQQFPDLHSELNLSSLELGDSALYFCASSVTSTDTQYFGPGTRLTVL.

This clone occurred a few times. The V call is TRBV7-9, the J call TRBJ2-1, with D tentatively TRBD2 (6 bases). The CDR3 spans 11 residues. Germline V CDR1 and CDR2: SEHNR, FQNEAQ (reference sequence). Trimming removed 5 bases from V and 10 bases from J, with 9 bases in between. The CDR3: CASSTEGEQFF. CDR3 nucleotide sequence: TGTGCCAGCAGCACGGAGGGAGAGCAGTTCTTC.

In its sample, this clone was seen once. This rearrangement joins TRBV12-5 to TRBJ2-3; the match to TRBD2 covers 8 bases. This CDR3 is built from 17 residues. V dropped 5 bases and J dropped 4; count of bases not matched to a gene: 14. Germline CDR1 is LGHNT and CDR2 is FRNRAP. The CDR3 bases are TGTGCTAGTGGTGAGGGGTTTGGGACTAGTGTACCAGATACGCAGTATTTT. It encodes CASGEGFGTSVPDTQYF.

The chain carries TRBV5-1 and TRBJ2-1; D may be TRBD1 (5 bases). This CDR3 spans 13 amino acids. V was clipped by 3 bases and J by 6 bases, with 10 bases between them. Looked up from germline, CDR1 is SGHRS and CDR2 is YFSETQ. CDR3 in DNA: TGCGCCAGCAGCTGGGGCCTGAGCAATGAGCAGTTCTTC. Residues: CASSWGLSNEQFF.

The rearrangement joins TRBV7-2 to TRBJ2-1; the match to TRBD2 covers 9 bases. This CDR3 has 16 amino acids. CDR1 and CDR2 (germline): SGHTA, FQGNSA. The J segment lost 2 bases and the V segment lost 8 bases, leaving 10 bases of the junction unmatched. CDR3 in amino acids: CASVPPGLAPYNEQFF. CDR3 nucleotide sequence: TGTGCCAGCGTGCCCCCGGGACTAGCCCCCTACAATGAGCAGTTCTTC.

This clone was counted once. V gene TRBV2 combines with J gene TRBJ2-5; 16 bases are shared with TRBD2. CDR3 length equals 18 residues. The J segment lost 4 bases and the V segment lost 4 bases, leaving 9 bases of the junction unmatched. The germline V gene has CDR1 SNHLY and CDR2 FYNNEI. The CDR3: CASSGLGLAGGPGETQYF. As DNA, the CDR3 is TGTGCCAGCAGTGGTCTGGGACTAGCGGGAGGGCCCGGAGAGACCCAGTACTTC.